A selection of T cell receptor beta chains follows, all from one sample in a study of CD8+ T cells in alopecia areata. Profiled with immunoSEQ multiplex PCR; TCRdb holds only in-frame clones, not every one. Here the sample spans 150,000 to 200,000 clones, less than 75% being singletons. Sequencing was performed on CD4+ T cells sorted from blood, taken at approximately week 60, from a patient treated with tofacitinib. These receptors originate from a human donor with alopecia areata. Each CDR3 is given with its conserved first and last residue. A D gene is named only where the DNA matches it firmly. Part of the rows lack a size; the others show once, few, many or a class for expanded clones.

j_call: TRBJ2-3; v_call: TRBV9; clone_size: NA; d_call: NA; cdr3_nt: TGTGCCAGCAGCGTAGGGGTCAGCACAGATACGCAGTATTTT; cdr3_aa: CASSVGVSTDTQYF
j_call: TRBJ1-4; v_call: TRBV4-1; clone_size: NA; d_call: NA; cdr3_nt: TGCGCCAGCAGCCAAGGTTATAGCACAACTAATGAAAAACTGTTTTTT; cdr3_aa: CASSQGYSTTNEKLFF
j_call: TRBJ1-2; v_call: TRBV7-9; clone_size: NA; d_call: TRBD1; cdr3_nt: TGTGCCAGCAACACCGGACAGGGCCTCAATGGGGGCACCTTC; cdr3_aa: CASNTGQGLNGGTF
j_call: TRBJ1-1; v_call: TRBV2; clone_size: few; d_call: TRBD1; cdr3_nt: TGTGCCAGCAGTGTAGGACAGGGGATGGGGGTCGTTAACACTGAAGCTTTCTTT; cdr3_aa: CASSVGQGMGVVNTEAFF
j_call: TRBJ1-2; v_call: TRBV25-1; clone_size: NA; d_call: NA; cdr3_nt: TGTGCCAGCAGTGAATCAGGGGCGTTGGGTGGCTACACCTTC; cdr3_aa: CASSESGALGGYTF
j_call: TRBJ1-4; v_call: TRBV7-8; clone_size: NA; d_call: TRBD1; cdr3_nt: TGTGCCAGCAGCTTAGGACAGGGGAGGACTGAAAAACTGTTTTTT; cdr3_aa: CASSLGQGRTEKLFF
j_call: TRBJ2-5; v_call: TRBV30; clone_size: NA; d_call: NA; cdr3_nt: TGTGCCTTGGGACACAACCAAGAGACCCAGTACTTC; cdr3_aa: CALGHNQETQYF
j_call: TRBJ2-3; v_call: TRBV27; clone_size: NA; d_call: NA; cdr3_nt: TGTGCCAGCAGTTTAGGCCATAGAGGTACGCAGTATTTT; cdr3_aa: CASSLGHRGTQYF
j_call: TRBJ1-6; v_call: TRBV30; clone_size: few; d_call: NA; cdr3_nt: TGTGCCTGGAGTACCGATAATTCACCCCTCCACTTT; cdr3_aa: CAWSTDNSPLHF
j_call: TRBJ2-7; v_call: TRBV5-1; clone_size: NA; d_call: NA; cdr3_nt: TGCGCCAGCAGCTTGTATGCTGACTACGAGCAGTACTTC; cdr3_aa: CASSLYADYEQYF
j_call: TRBJ2-1; v_call: TRBV25-1; clone_size: few; d_call: NA; cdr3_nt: TGTGCCAGCACAACGGCGATCCTCGATGAGCAGTTCTTC; cdr3_aa: CASTTAILDEQFF
j_call: TRBJ2-3; v_call: TRBV28; clone_size: NA; d_call: TRBD2; cdr3_nt: TGTGCCAGCCTAGATCCGGGACTAGTGTTGGATACGCAGTATTTT; cdr3_aa: CASLDPGLVLDTQYF
j_call: TRBJ1-2; v_call: TRBV30; clone_size: NA; d_call: NA; cdr3_nt: TGTGCCTGGAAAGTGGGGGGTAACTATGGCTACACCTTC; cdr3_aa: CAWKVGGNYGYTF
j_call: TRBJ1-2; v_call: TRBV30; clone_size: NA; d_call: NA; cdr3_nt: TGTGCCTGGAGTGTGGGGCGGCGCTATGGCTACACCTTC; cdr3_aa: CAWSVGRRYGYTF
j_call: TRBJ1-1; v_call: TRBV4-1; clone_size: NA; d_call: NA; cdr3_nt: TGCGCCAGCAGCCGGACGGCGAACACTGAAGCTTTCTTT; cdr3_aa: CASSRTANTEAFF
j_call: TRBJ1-1; v_call: TRBV29-1; clone_size: NA; d_call: NA; cdr3_nt: TGCAGCGCTGAAGGGTATTCGAACACTGAAGCTTTCTTT; cdr3_aa: CSAEGYSNTEAFF
j_call: TRBJ1-2; v_call: TRBV19; clone_size: NA; d_call: TRBD1; cdr3_nt: TGTGCCAGTACCAAGACAGGGGGCTATGGCTACACCTTC; cdr3_aa: CASTKTGGYGYTF